Presented here are 6 T cell receptor beta chains from one specimen sequenced in a study of T cells in women clearing cervical HPV infection. Sequencing used immunoSEQ multiplex PCR; TCRdb keeps in-frame clones, though not all of them. The specimen's table records 40,000 to 55,000 clones. The sequencing sample was made of blood buffy coat. These receptors were taken from a woman between 18 and 75 years old with a cervical HPV16 infection that either progressed to CIN3+ or cleared (not recorded which).

Remarks on this clone: The DNA ends 3 residues before the CDR3 does, and the rest of the CDR3 is filled in from the germline J gene. The chain links TRBV10-3 to TRBJ1-1; TRBD1 aligns across 12 bases. The germline V gene encodes CDR1 ENHRY and CDR2 SYGVKD. The V and J ends lost 2 bases and 0 bases, in that order; junction bases with no gene match: 4. The CDR3 is 17 amino acids. Incomplete CDR3 DNA: TGTGCCATCAGTGAGGGGGACAGGGGGCGGATGAACACTGAA. Its translation: CAISEGDRGRMNTE. The full CDR3 reads CAISEGDRGRMNTEAFF.

As concerns this clone: Read sequence stops 3 residues before the CDR3 end, and the germline J gene provides the missing end. The chain recombines TRBV7-9 with TRBJ2-7; possible D gene TRBD2, 6 bases. Germline V gene lookup returns CDR1 SEHNR and CDR2 FQNEAQ (reference sequence). Between the trimmed V and J ends, which lost 3 bases and 2 bases, there was a span of 8 bases. The CDR3 has 13 amino acids. CDR3 bases read: TGTGCCAGCAGCTTCGGGGGACCCTACGAG. Protein product: CASSFGGPYE. The complete CDR3 protein is CASSFGGPYEQYF.

Remarks on this clone: At one of its ends the junction is not consistent with the germline gene, which may arise from a read error. The CDR3 is cut off 3 residues early in the read; its end comes from the germline J gene. Other DNA sequences of this sample code for an identical CDR3. V and J are TRBV5-1 and TRBJ1-3; TRBD1 matches 7 bases. The germline V gene encodes CDR1 SGHRS and CDR2 YFSETQ. This CDR3 has 17 residues. The covered CDR3 bases are TGCGCCAGCAGCGGAAGTCGGACAGGTCCCTCTGGAAACACG. It codes for CASSGSRTGPSGNT. The full-length CDR3 reads as CASSGSRTGPSGNTIYF.

Of note for this clone: A junction end diverges from the germline sequence, so it may reflect a read error. The sequence runs out 3 residues before the end of the CDR3; the remainder is reconstructed from the germline J gene. Other DNA sequences in this sample translate to the same CDR3. This chain joins TRBV5-1 and TRBJ1-3; 7 nucleotides line up with TRBD1. This CDR3 has 14 residues. CDR1 and CDR2 from the germline V gene are SGHRS and YFSETQ. CDR3 residues: CASSAGTVGNTIYF. The CDR3 bases that were read are TGCGCCAGCAGCGCGGGGACAGTCGGAAACACT.

On this clone: The read gets to within 3 residues of the CDR3 end, and the germline J gene fills in the rest. V usage is TRBV5-4 and J usage is TRBJ1-2, with a weak D call TRBD1 (5 bases). Germline CDR1 and CDR2: SGHNT and YYREEE (reference sequence). The CDR3 is 12 residues long. The CDR3 loop is CASSVGGTPYTF. The part of the CDR3 DNA that was read is TGTGCCAGCAGTGTGGGGGGGACTCCC. The whole variable domain, remainder taken from reference TRBV5-4 and TRBJ1-2, is ETGVTQSPTHLIKTRGQQVTLRCSSQSGHNTVSWYQQALGQGPQFIFQYYREEENGRGNFPPRFSGLQFPNYSSELNVNALELDDSALYLCASSVGGTPYTFGSGTRLTVV.

With respect to this clone: The read terminates 3 residues before the CDR3 end, so the remaining end is supplied by the germline J gene. The chain is built from TRBV20-1 and TRBJ2-3, with 8 bases identical to TRBD1. The CDR3 runs to 13 residues. The germline gives CDR1 DFQATT, CDR2 SNEGSKA (reference sequence). This CDR3 reads CSFHDRGEETQYF. The DNA read from the CDR3 is TGCAGTTTCCACGACAGGGGCGAGGAGACG.